The 27 T cell receptor beta chains presented below share a single source sample, sequenced in a study of Ad26.COV2.S vaccination and SARS-CoV-2 variants. Generated by immunoSEQ multiplex PCR, the TCRdb table keeps only in-frame clones and is missing some. The sample has over 400,000 clones, around 92% seen once; the top ten hold around 1.7%. The treatment denotes: around 19 received Ad26.COV2.S at low or high dose, single or two shots; 5 received placebo; per-sample allocation not given. Sampling happened 63 days after the first vaccine or placebo injection. This sample comprised peripheral blood, obtained in a trial of Ad26.COV2.S vaccine versus placebo. These receptors were collected from a person between 18 and 60 years old who received the Ad26.COV2.S COVID-19 vaccine or a placebo.

This clone was counted a single time. The chain couples TRBV7-8 to TRBJ2-2; D not certain. Trimming shortened V by 3 bases and J by 4 bases, and 18 bases separated the two germline ends. This CDR3 is built from 17 residues. Germline lookup yields CDR1 SGHVS and CDR2 FQNEAQ. The CDR3 DNA reads TGTGCCAGCAGCTTTATTGGGATCTCTTTTAGCACCGGGGAGCTGTTTTTT. It encodes CASSFIGISFSTGELFF.

In DNA form, the CDR3 reads TGCAGCGTTGTTACAGGGGAGAGCTATGGCTACACCTTC. It codes for CSVVTGESYGYTF. This chain joins TRBV29-1 and TRBJ1-2, with 7 bases lining up with TRBD1. The V segment lost 4 bases and the J segment 4 bases; nucleotides outside the gene matches: 6. Germline CDR1 SQVTM, CDR2 ANQGSEA. The CDR3 consists of 13 residues.

This rearrangement joins TRBV19 to TRBJ2-5; D might be TRBD2 (6 bases). V dropped 3 bases and J dropped 3 bases, with 11 bases sitting between them. The CDR3 loop spans 14 amino acids. Germline V gene data show CDR1 as LNHDA and CDR2 as SQIVND (reference sequence). The CDR3 region has the DNA TGTGCCAGTAGTATCATGGGCGGGGAAGAGACCCAGTACTTC. This sequence encodes CASSIMGGEETQYF.

This clone appeared a few times. This chain connects TRBV7-6 to TRBJ1-3; D not resolved. The CDR3 has 15 residues. CDR1 SGHVS and CDR2 FNYEAQ come from the germline V gene. Trimming stripped 3 bases from V and 2 bases from J, with 11 bases between. The CDR3 sequence: CASSFSPQTGNTIYF. Written as DNA, the CDR3 is TGTGCCAGCAGCTTCTCCCCACAGACTGGAAACACCATATATTTT.

The rearrangement uses TRBV6-2 or TRBV6-3 and TRBJ1-3, with TRBD1 as a possible D gene (5 bases). V lost 2 bases and J 3 bases, leaving 8 bases between the germline ends. This CDR3 contains 14 residues. From germline, CDR1 is MNHEY and CDR2 SVGEGT. The CDR3 DNA is TGTGCCAGCAGTTACCTGGACATTGGAAACACCATATATTTT. It is translated as CASSYLDIGNTIYF.

This chain uses TRBV6-6 with TRBJ1-2; TRBD1 aligns across 8 bases. This CDR3 has 16 amino acids. The V gene end was trimmed by 0 bases and the J gene end by 4 bases; junction bases not matched to a gene: 7. CDR1 MNHNY and CDR2 SVGAGI come from the germline V gene (reference sequence). The CDR3 reads CASSYSGQGVGYGYTF. The CDR3 DNA is TGTGCCAGCAGTTACTCCGGACAGGGTGTTGGCTATGGCTACACCTTC.

In DNA form, the CDR3 reads TGTGCCACCAGCAGAGGTTTCAGGGGGATCGTGGACGAGCAGTACTTC. Protein sequence: CATSRGFRGIVDEQYF. This sequence joins TRBV15 and TRBJ2-7; 7 positions agree with TRBD1. CDR3 length equals 16 residues. After removal of 1 base from V and 5 bases from J, the junction contained 11 bases not matched to a gene. Per germline, CDR1 LNHNV and CDR2 YYDKDF (reference sequence).

This clone was recorded only once. V usage is TRBV3-1 (or the pseudogene TRBV3-2) and J usage is TRBJ2-5; tentatively, D is TRBD1 or TRBD2 (5 bases each). V lost 2 bases and J lost 6, with 16 bases in between. There are 15 residues in the CDR3. Germline values: CDR1 LGHDT, CDR2 YNNKEL (reference sequence). CDR3 DNA: TGTGCCAGCAGCCAACATGGGGGTTATGATAAGACCCAGTACTTC. This translates into CASSQHGGYDKTQYF.

This clone was seen only once. The chain combines TRBV9 with TRBJ1-4, with unresolved D. Between the trimmed V and J ends, which lost 4 bases and 3 bases, there was a span of 13 bases. Germline V gene data show CDR1 as SGDLS and CDR2 as YYNGEE. CDR3 length: 15 residues. In nucleotides, the CDR3 is TGTGCCAGCAGCCCTAGCGGGAGGGCTAATGAAAAACTGTTTTTT. This codes for CASSPSGRANEKLFF.

The rearrangement joins TRBV6-4 to TRBJ1-1, with a weak D call TRBD1 (6 bases). V dropped 4 bases and J dropped 1 base, with 16 bases sitting between them. This CDR3 is 16 amino acids long. Germline V gene data show CDR1 as MRHNA and CDR2 as SNTAGT. CDR3 protein: CASSGRPPTGNTEAFF. The CDR3 bases are TGTGCCAGCAGTGGCCGCCCCCCGACAGGGAACACTGAAGCTTTCTTT.

J is TRBJ2-1 and V is TRBV6-5, with D unresolved. V was trimmed by 7 bases and J by 6 bases, leaving 13 bases between them. There are 13 residues in the CDR3. The V gene's germline CDR1 is MNHEY and CDR2 SVGAGI. This CDR3 is CASNSPKANEQFF. The DNA for the CDR3 is TGTGCCAGCAACTCCCCTAAAGCCAATGAGCAGTTCTTC.

V is TRBV30 and J is TRBJ1-2; D is unresolved. Trimming left V 0 bases short and J 4 bases short, with 9 bases between. CDR1 is GTSNPN, CDR2 SVGIG, per germline (reference sequence). The CDR3 is 13 residues long. Here the CDR3 reads CAWSVPGIYGYTF. DNA for the CDR3: TGTGCCTGGAGTGTTCCGGGCATCTATGGCTACACCTTC. Variable domain in full (rest from reference TRBV30 and TRBJ1-2): SQTIHQWPATLVQPVGSPLSLECTVEGTSNPNLYWYRQAAGRGLQLLFYSVGIGQISSEVPQNLSASRPQDRQFILSSKKLLLSDSGFYLCAWSVPGIYGYTFGSGTRLTVV.

The chain uses TRBV16 and TRBJ1-5; D gene unclear. CDR1 is KGHSY and CDR2 is FQNENV in the germline V gene. CDR3 length equals 15 residues. V was pared by 3 bases and J by 0 bases, with 9 bases between. The CDR3 reads CASSQTGLSNQPQHF. The CDR3 nucleotides read TGTGCCAGCAGCCAGACGGGCCTTAGCAATCAGCCCCAGCATTTT.

The chain carries TRBV11-2 and TRBJ2-5; TRBD1 matches at 10 bases. From germline, CDR1 is SGHAT and CDR2 FQNNGV. With 5 bases clipped from V and 6 bases from J, the junction kept 9 bases outside the gene matches. This CDR3 region has 15 residues. CDR3 region: CASSPIWTGGKTQYF. CDR3 sequence (DNA): TGTGCCAGCAGCCCCATTTGGACAGGGGGGAAGACCCAGTACTTC.

The sample holds a few counts of this clone. This same CDR3 is encoded by further DNA sequences in the sample. The chain uses TRBV30 and TRBJ2-7, with D hard to call. In germline, CDR1 is GTSNPN, CDR2 SVGIG (reference sequence). The CDR3 sequence is 11 residues long. The V end lost 2 bases, the J end lost 4 bases, and 6 bases lay between the germline ends. This CDR3 is CAWSSPYEQYF. CDR3 coding DNA: TGTGCCTGGAGTAGCCCATACGAGCAGTACTTC.

CDR3 nucleotides: TGCGCCAGCAGCCAAGAGATATGGGGAACCTCCTACGAGCAGTACTTC. Encoded protein: CASSQEIWGTSYEQYF. The rearrangement joins TRBV4-1 to TRBJ2-7; the D is unclear. V was trimmed by 0 bases and J by 0 bases, leaving 12 bases between them. This CDR3 has 16 amino acids. Looked up from germline, CDR1 is MGHRA and CDR2 is YSYEKL.

This rearrangement joins TRBV4-3 to TRBJ2-3; TRBD2 agrees at 8 bases. Trimming at V came to 5 bases and at J to 4 bases, leaving 8 bases not matched to a gene. CDR1 is LGHNA, CDR2 YSLEER, per germline. The CDR3 extends over 15 amino acids. CDR3 sequence reads: CASSAWRGAADTQYF. The CDR3 nucleotides read TGCGCCAGCAGCGCCTGGCGGGGGGCTGCAGATACGCAGTATTTT.

On this clone: An end of the junction differs from the germline gene, which may be a read error. The chain combines TRBV7-2 with TRBJ2-4; TRBD2 matches 9 bases. This CDR3 is built from 18 residues. CDR1 and CDR2 from the germline V gene are SGHTA and FQGNSA. Here the CDR3 DNA reads TGTGTCAGCAGCTTAGCCCCACTAGCGGGCCTAGCCAAAAACATTCAGTACTTC. It codes for CVSSLAPLAGLAKNIQYF.

The genes are TRBV3-1 (or the pseudogene TRBV3-2) and TRBJ1-4, with a tentative D call TRBD1 (5 bases). The CDR3 is 16 amino acids. V lost 3 bases and J lost 1, with 12 bases in between. CDR1 and CDR2 from the germline V gene are LGHDT and YNNKEL (reference sequence). The CDR3: CASSHGLGETNEKLFF. DNA of the CDR3: TGTGCCAGCAGCCACGGTTTGGGGGAAACTAATGAAAAACTGTTTTTT.

The chain combines TRBV18 with TRBJ1-4; D is perhaps TRBD1 (5 bases). Between the trimmed V and J ends, which lost 3 bases and 5 bases, there was a span of 10 bases. This CDR3 comprises 14 residues. The germline gives CDR1 KGHSH, CDR2 LQKENI. The DNA of the CDR3 is TGTGCCAGCTCACCGGGGAAGGGGAATGAAAAACTGTTTTTT. It specifies CASSPGKGNEKLFF.

The chain combines TRBV5-5 with TRBJ2-7; 10 bases fit TRBD2. Germline CDR1 and CDR2: SGHKS and YYEKEE (reference sequence). V trimming: 1 base; J trimming: 2 bases; junction bases outside the gene matches: 9. This CDR3 is built from 17 residues. CDR3 in DNA: TGTGCCAGCAGCTTGAACTATAGCGGGGGGAGGACCTACGAGCAGTACTTC. It codes for CASSLNYSGGRTYEQYF. The full variable domain, completed using reference TRBV5-5 and TRBJ2-7, is DAGVTQSPTHLIKTRGQQVTLRCSPISGHKSVSWYQQVLGQGPQFIFQYYEKEERGRGNFPDRFSARQFPNYSSELNVNALLLGDSALYLCASSLNYSGGRTYEQYFGPGTRLTVT.

The genes are TRBV5-4 and TRBJ2-7, with TRBD2 identical over 8 bases. Trimming removed 4 bases from V and 5 bases from J; junction bases left unmatched: 14. The CDR3 extends over 16 amino acids. Germline V gene sequence: CDR1 SGHNT, CDR2 YYREEE (reference sequence). CDR3 sequence reads: CASSPLEAGGLHEQYF. CDR3 DNA sequence: TGTGCCAGCAGCCCATTGGAGGCGGGGGGCCTCCACGAGCAGTACTTC.

The chain recombines TRBV4-3 with TRBJ2-7; 9 bases are shared with TRBD1. The V gene's germline CDR1 is LGHNA and CDR2 YSLEER. Trimming at V came to 3 bases and at J to 3 bases, leaving 6 bases not matched to a gene. The CDR3 spans 15 residues. In DNA, the CDR3 is TGCGCCAGCAGCCAGGACAGGGGCTTGGGCTACGAGCAGTACTTC. Protein: CASSQDRGLGYEQYF.

V is TRBV7-2 and J is TRBJ2-7, with a tentative D call TRBD2 (5 bases). V dropped 5 bases and J dropped 3 bases, with 8 bases sitting between them. This CDR3 is 12 amino acids long. Germline V gene sequence: CDR1 SGHTA, CDR2 FQGNSA. CDR3 region: CASSHGNYEQYF. The CDR3 region has the DNA TGTGCCAGCAGCCACGGGAACTACGAGCAGTACTTC.

The chain couples TRBV5-1 to TRBJ2-5, with 7 bases fitting TRBD1. J was trimmed by 6 bases and V by 2 bases; bases with no gene match: 4. The CDR3 loop spans 13 amino acids. Germline loops: CDR1 SGHRS, CDR2 YFSETQ. Written as DNA, the CDR3 is TGCGCCAGCAGCTTCCGGGACAGTAAGACCCAGTACTTC. Residues: CASSFRDSKTQYF.

CDR3 sequence (DNA): TGTGCCACCAGCAGAGACCCCTTGACAAGGAATCAGCCCCAGCATTTT. Its translation is CATSRDPLTRNQPQHF. The V call is TRBV15, the J call TRBJ1-5; unclear D gene. CDR1 is LNHNV, CDR2 YYDKDF, per germline (reference sequence). The CDR3 has 16 residues. The V and J ends lost 0 bases and 4 bases respectively, with 13 bases between them.

This rearrangement joins TRBV3-1 (or the pseudogene TRBV3-2) to TRBJ1-4; 9 positions agree with TRBD1. Per germline, CDR1 LGHDT and CDR2 YNNKEL (reference sequence). This CDR3 spans 15 amino acids. Trimming at V came to 2 bases and at J to 8 bases, leaving 6 bases not matched to a gene. The CDR3 DNA reads TGTGCCAGCAGCCAAACCGGGACAGGGCCCGAAAAACTGTTTTTT. Its translation is CASSQTGTGPEKLFF.